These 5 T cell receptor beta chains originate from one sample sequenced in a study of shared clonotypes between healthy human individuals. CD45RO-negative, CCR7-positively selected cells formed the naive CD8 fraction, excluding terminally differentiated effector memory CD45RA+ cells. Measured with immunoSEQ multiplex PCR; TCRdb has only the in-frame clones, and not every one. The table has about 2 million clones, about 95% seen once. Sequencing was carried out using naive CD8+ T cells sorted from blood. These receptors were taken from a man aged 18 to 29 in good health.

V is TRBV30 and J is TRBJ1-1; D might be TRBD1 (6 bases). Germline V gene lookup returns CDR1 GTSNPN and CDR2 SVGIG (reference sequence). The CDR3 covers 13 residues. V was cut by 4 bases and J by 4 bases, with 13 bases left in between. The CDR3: CAWKEGVRTEAFF. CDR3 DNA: TGTGCCTGGAAGGAGGGGGTTCGCACTGAAGCTTTCTTT.

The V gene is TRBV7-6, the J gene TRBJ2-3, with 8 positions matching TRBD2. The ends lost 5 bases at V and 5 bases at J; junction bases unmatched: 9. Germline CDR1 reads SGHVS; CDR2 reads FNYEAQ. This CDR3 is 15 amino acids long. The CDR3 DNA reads TGTGCCAGCAGCCGTTCACTAGCGGTGGTAGATACGCAGTATTTT. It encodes CASSRSLAVVDTQYF.

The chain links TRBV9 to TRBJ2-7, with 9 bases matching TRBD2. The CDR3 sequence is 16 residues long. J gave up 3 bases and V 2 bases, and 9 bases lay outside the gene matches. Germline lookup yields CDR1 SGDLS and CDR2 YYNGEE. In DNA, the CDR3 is TGTGCCAGCAGCGTCTCCCCGGGACTAGCAAACTACGAGCAGTACTTC. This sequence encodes CASSVSPGLANYEQYF.

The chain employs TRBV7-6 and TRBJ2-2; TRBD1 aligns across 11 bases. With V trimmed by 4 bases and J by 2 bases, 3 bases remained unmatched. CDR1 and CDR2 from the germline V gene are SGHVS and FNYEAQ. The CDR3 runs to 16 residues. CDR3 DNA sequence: TGTGCCAGCAGCTCCGGACAGGGGGCAAACACCGGGGAGCTGTTTTTT. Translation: CASSSGQGANTGELFF.

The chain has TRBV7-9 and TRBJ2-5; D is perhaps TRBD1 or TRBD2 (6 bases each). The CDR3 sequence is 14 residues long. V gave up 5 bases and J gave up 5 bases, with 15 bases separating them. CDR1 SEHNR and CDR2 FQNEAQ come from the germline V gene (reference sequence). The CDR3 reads CASSPAGGAETQYF. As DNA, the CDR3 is TGTGCCAGCAGCCCCGCCGGGGGCGCGGAGACCCAGTACTTC.